This entry concerns a single T cell receptor (beta chain). This sample was taken from a study of tumor-infiltrating lymphocytes in glioblastoma multiforme. Three nested ARM-PCR rounds with V-beta and C-beta primers built TCRB libraries. TCRdb reanalysed the multiplex PCR reads using MiXCR and keeps one entry per CDR3 protein. Of 8,500 to 9,500 distinct CDR3 sequences listed, about 79% were seen once; the top ten hold about 75%. From germline, CDR1 is DFQATT and CDR2 SNEGSKA (reference sequence). The CDR3 is 14 residues long. The ends were cut back, 4 bases at V and 4 bases at J, with 17 bases in the middle.

The clonotype comes from a male donor with glioblastoma. The chain couples TRBV20-1 to TRBJ2-7; D is perhaps TRBD1 (6 bases). Input material: brain tumor tissue. In nucleotides, the CDR3 is TGCAGTGCTAATAAACGGGACAAAAGATACGAGCAGTACTTC. Residues: CSANKRDKRYEQYF.